Each of the 30 T cell receptor beta chains below was sequenced from the same sample in a study of blood T cell repertoires in COVID-19. Here immunoSEQ multiplex PCR was the method, and the copy in TCRdb shows in-frame clones only, minus some. In the table there are 200,000 to 300,000 clones, about 86% of which are singletons. The sequenced sample consisted of PBMCs or T cells enriched from blood (not recorded which). The receptors derive from a woman between 35 and 50 years old with acute COVID-19.

The chain uses TRBV11-2 and TRBJ2-7; maybe TRBD1 (6 bases). V lost 2 bases and J lost 4, with 24 bases in between. Germline V gene data show CDR1 as SGHAT and CDR2 as FQNNGV. This CDR3 comprises 18 residues. This chain's CDR3 is CASSLYPIDRRLRYEQYF. The CDR3 coding sequence is TGTGCCAGCAGCTTATACCCAATAGACAGGCGACTACGGTACGAGCAGTACTTC.

V is TRBV27 and J is TRBJ2-2; tentatively, D is TRBD2 (6 bases). This CDR3 comprises 16 residues. The ends were cut back, 4 bases at V and 1 base at J, with 13 bases in the middle. Per the germline V gene, CDR1 is MNHEY and CDR2 is SMNVEV (reference sequence). CDR3 nucleotide sequence: TGTGCCAGCAGTTGGATCAGCGGGCGGAACACCGGGGAGCTGTTTTTT. It specifies CASSWISGRNTGELFF.

This chain joins TRBV6-5 and TRBJ1-1, with D possibly matching TRBD1 (6 bases). CDR1 is MNHEY and CDR2 is SVGAGI in the germline V gene. Trimming pared 6 bases from V and 6 bases from J, leaving 20 bases between. The CDR3 consists of 15 residues. CDR3 in amino acids: CASSQADSFFPEAFF. In DNA form, the CDR3 reads TGTGCCAGCAGCCAAGCGGACAGTTTTTTTCCTGAAGCTTTCTTT.

V and J are TRBV7-2 and TRBJ2-5, with D tentatively TRBD2 (6 bases). Trimming removed 3 bases from V and 5 bases from J, with 7 bases in between. Germline values: CDR1 SGHTA, CDR2 FQGNSA. The CDR3 covers 12 residues. The CDR3 DNA sequence: TGTGCCAGCAGCTTTGGGGGGGAGACCCAGTACTTC. This sequence encodes CASSFGGETQYF.

The chain uses TRBV5-8 and TRBJ1-6; a possible D gene is TRBD1 (5 bases). Looked up from germline, CDR1 is SGHTS and CDR2 is YDEGEE. V dropped 3 bases and J dropped 4 bases, with 8 bases sitting between them. The CDR3 spans 14 residues. CDR3 amino acids: CASSSTAYNSPLHF. DNA for the CDR3: TGTGCCAGCAGCTCGACAGCGTATAATTCACCCCTCCACTTT.

This sequence joins TRBV6-5 and TRBJ1-4; tentative D call: TRBD1 (5 bases). Germline lookup yields CDR1 MNHEY and CDR2 SVGAGI. CDR3 length: 14 residues. Trimming cost V 6 bases and J 7 bases, with 15 bases left between them. In DNA, the CDR3 is TGTGCCAGCAGGTTGGGAAGGGGCCCTGAAAAACTGTTTTTT. Translating gives CASRLGRGPEKLFF.

The rearrangement uses TRBV12-3 or TRBV12-4 and TRBJ1-5; D is unclear. The CDR3 extends over 13 amino acids. V was shortened by 3 bases and J by 7 bases, with 10 bases between the two germline ends. The CDR3, as DNA: TGTGCCAGCAGTTTTAGGGAGGAGCAGCCCCAGCATTTT. Amino acids: CASSFREEQPQHF.

The chain has TRBV18 and TRBJ2-1; 9 bases align to TRBD1. CDR1 is KGHSH, CDR2 LQKENI, per germline. After removal of 6 bases from V and 5 bases from J, the junction contained 11 bases not matched to a gene. The CDR3 sequence is 16 residues long. The chain's CDR3 is CASSLTSGQGNNEQFF. For the CDR3, the DNA is TGTGCCAGCTCCCTGACATCGGGACAGGGCAACAATGAGCAGTTCTTC.

This rearrangement joins TRBV21-1 to TRBJ1-1; the table's D call TRBD1 went unverified against the DNA. TRBV21-1 corresponds to a pseudogene. The CDR3 contains 14 residues. The chain's CDR3 is CASTWTGEMTEAFF. The CDR3 DNA is TGTGCCAGCACCTGGACAGGGGAAATGACTGAAGCTTTCTTT.

The chain employs TRBV12-5 and TRBJ2-5, with 8 bases fitting TRBD2. Germline V gene lookup returns CDR1 LGHNT and CDR2 FRNRAP. Trimming removed 5 bases from V and 3 bases from J; junction bases left unmatched: 11. The CDR3 is 16 residues long. CDR3 DNA sequence: TGTGCTAGTGGTAAAGGGGTCTTCGGGGGGGAAGAGACCCAGTACTTC. Translating it yields CASGKGVFGGEETQYF.

CDR3 bases: TGTGCCAGCAGCTTTTCCCCCGGACTAGCGGGAGTGTCCAATGAGCAGTTCTTC. Encoded protein: CASSFSPGLAGVSNEQFF. The V and J genes are TRBV5-6 and TRBJ2-1; 13 nucleotides agree with TRBD2. The CDR3 extends over 18 amino acids. Unmatched junction bases numbered 11, after V lost 2 bases and J lost 6 bases. Germline V gene data show CDR1 as SGHDT and CDR2 as YYEEEE.

The V gene is TRBV2, the J gene TRBJ2-7; a weak D match, TRBD1 (5 bases). The CDR3 spans 13 residues. V was shortened by 6 bases and J by 2 bases, with 11 bases between the two germline ends. Germline V CDR1 and CDR2: SNHLY, FYNNEI. CDR3 nucleotides: TGTGCCAGCAGGGAGACAGAAACCTACGAGCAGTACTTC. Its translation: CASRETETYEQYF.

The gene calls are TRBV30 and TRBJ2-7, with D perhaps matching TRBD2 (7 bases). V was clipped by 5 bases and J by 10 bases, with 18 bases between them. The CDR3 totals 12 residues. The germline V gene encodes CDR1 GTSNPN and CDR2 SVGIG (reference sequence). The CDR3 sequence is CAWRGQPGLQYF. Here the CDR3 DNA reads TGTGCCTGGCGAGGACAGCCGGGACTACAGTACTTC.

This clone was counted a single time. The chain uses TRBV19 and TRBJ2-1; the D gene is possibly TRBD2 (6 bases). V gave up 7 bases and J gave up 2 bases, with 15 bases separating them. CDR1 is LNHDA and CDR2 is SQIVND in the germline V gene (reference sequence). The CDR3 totals 15 residues. CDR3 sequence (DNA): TGTGCCAGTACCCAGAGCGGGTTCGCCTACAATGAGCAGTTCTTC. This sequence encodes CASTQSGFAYNEQFF.

J is TRBJ2-7 and V is TRBV2, with TRBD1 matching over 10 bases. V lost 4 bases, J lost 5 bases, and 8 bases stayed unmatched. Germline V gene data show CDR1 as SNHLY and CDR2 as FYNNEI. CDR3 length: 15 amino acids. The CDR3 loop reads CASSVEGQGSHEQYF. Here the CDR3 DNA reads TGTGCCAGCAGTGTCGAGGGACAGGGGAGCCACGAGCAGTACTTC.

The chain links TRBV6-1 to TRBJ2-1; TRBD2 agrees at 9 bases. The J segment lost 1 base and the V segment lost 2 bases, leaving 3 bases of the junction unmatched. The germline V gene encodes CDR1 MNHNS and CDR2 SASEGT. The CDR3 has 16 residues. The chain's CDR3 is CASSENLAGSYNEQFF. The CDR3 DNA is TGTGCCAGCAGTGAAAATCTAGCGGGGTCCTACAATGAGCAGTTCTTC.

This chain links TRBV11-3 with TRBJ1-2, with unresolved D. This CDR3 contains 15 residues. Germline values: CDR1 SGHNT, CDR2 YENEEA. V was clipped by 5 bases and J by 0 bases, with 13 bases between them. CDR3 loop: CASSKTSTSNYGYTF. CDR3 DNA: TGTGCCAGCAGCAAAACGAGTACCTCTAACTATGGCTACACCTTC.

This chain links TRBV28 with TRBJ1-6, with D unresolved. The germline gives CDR1 MDHEN, CDR2 SYDVKM. The CDR3 has 14 amino acids. Trimming took 10 bases from V and 4 from J, leaving 14 bases between them. In nucleotides, the CDR3 is TGTGCCACCGCACCAAGCCCTTATAATTCACCCCTCCACTTT. Encoded protein: CATAPSPYNSPLHF. The whole variable domain, filled in from reference TRBV28 and TRBJ1-6, reads DVKVTQSSRYLVKRTGEKVFLECVQDMDHENMFWYRQDPGLGLRLIYFSYDVKMKEKGDIPEGYSVSREKKERFSLILESASTNQTSMYLCATAPSPYNSPLHFGNGTRLTVT.

The sample holds one count of this clone. The chain combines TRBV23-1 with TRBJ1-1; 12 nucleotides match TRBD1. TRBV23-1 is treated as an ORF (open reading frame) with a function not yet certain. This CDR3 has 17 residues. V lost 6 bases to trimming and J lost 4 bases; unmatched junction nucleotides: 12. CDR3 sequence reads: CASRPGQGARLFTEAFF. The CDR3 DNA reads TGCGCCAGCAGACCGGGACAGGGGGCAAGGTTGTTCACTGAAGCTTTCTTT.

This clone was observed a few times. The J gene is TRBJ2-3, the V gene TRBV18; D possibly corresponds to TRBD2 (6 bases). The germline CDR1 and CDR2 sequences are KGHSH and LQKENI. Trimming stripped 2 bases from V and 8 bases from J, with 14 bases between. This CDR3 is 14 amino acids long. In DNA, the CDR3 is TGTGCCAGCTCACCAGGAGGGGTCCAGGGTACGCAGTATTTT. Protein: CASSPGGVQGTQYF.

The chain has TRBV21-1 and TRBJ1-6; the table gives TRBD1 as D, unverified against the DNA. TRBV21-1 is noted as a pseudogene. There are 12 residues in the CDR3. CDR3 loop: CAPGGQNSPLHF. The CDR3 DNA is TGTGCCCCCGGGGGACAGAATTCACCCCTCCACTTT.

This clone was seen only once. The chain combines TRBV7-3 with TRBJ2-1, with D uncertain. Trimming took off 0 bases at V and 8 bases at J, with 11 bases between the two ends. The germline V gene has CDR1 SGHTA and CDR2 FQGTGA. This CDR3 comprises 14 residues. CDR3 coding DNA: TGTGCCAGCAGCTTAACGTTGAGAGTTGATGAGCAGTTCTTC. Amino acid sequence: CASSLTLRVDEQFF.

This chain joins TRBV11-1 and TRBJ2-1; unclear D gene. The CDR3 extends over 15 amino acids. V was trimmed by 1 base and J by 7 bases, leaving 14 bases between them. Per germline, CDR1 SGHAT and CDR2 FQDESV (reference sequence). CDR3 DNA sequence: TGTGCCAGCAGCTTAGTCGAGTCAAAGTGGAATGAGCAGTTCTTC. Translation gives CASSLVESKWNEQFF. Full variable domain (outside the CDR3, taken from reference TRBV11-1 and TRBJ2-1): EAEVAQSPRYKITEKSQAVAFWCDPISGHATLYWYRQILGQGPELLVQFQDESVVDDSQLPKDRFSAERLKGVDSTLKIQPAELGDSAMYLCASSLVESKWNEQFFGPGTRLTVL.

A word on this clone: The junction shows a germline mismatch at one end, possibly a read error. V usage is TRBV5-1 and J usage is TRBJ2-1, with 14 bases aligning to TRBD2. CDR3 length equals 13 residues. CDR1 and CDR2 from the germline V gene are SGHRS and YFSETQ. CDR3 region: CASSGGLAGGGVF. The CDR3 DNA reads TGCGCCAGCAGCGGAGGACTAGCGGGAGGAGGGGTCTTC.

Of note for this clone: Germline and junction disagree at one end, which may indicate a read error. J is TRBJ2-1 and V is TRBV14; possible D gene TRBD2, 5 bases. This CDR3 has 17 amino acids. The germline gives CDR1 SGHDN, CDR2 FVKESK. The DNA for the CDR3 is TGTGCCAGCAGCCAAGAAGCCCCGACCATTGGGAGCCAGGAGCGGTTCTTC. Protein sequence: CASSQEAPTIGSQERFF. Variable domain in full (rest from reference TRBV14 and TRBJ2-1): EAGVTQFPSHSVIEKGQTVTLRCDPISGHDNLYWYRRVMGKEIKFLLHFVKESKQDESGMPNNRFLAERTGGTYSTLKVQPAELEDSGVYFCASSQEAPTIGSQERFFGPGTRLTVL.

This chain joins TRBV30 and TRBJ1-1, with D uncertain. The V end was cut by 2 bases, the J end by 6 bases, with 10 bases between. The length of the CDR3 is 12 residues. From germline, CDR1 is GTSNPN and CDR2 SVGIG (reference sequence). The CDR3 protein is CAWSLLGAEAFF. In DNA form, the CDR3 reads TGTGCCTGGAGTCTACTTGGTGCTGAAGCTTTCTTT.

The chain has TRBV2 and TRBJ1-2; 7 bases fit TRBD1. Losses at the gene ends were 3 bases for V and 6 bases for J; bases not matched to a gene: 4. The germline gives CDR1 SNHLY, CDR2 FYNNEI. The CDR3 length is 13 residues. In nucleotides, the CDR3 is TGTGCCAGCAGTGACCACGGGACAGATGGCTACACCTTC. It encodes CASSDHGTDGYTF.

The genes are TRBV5-1 and TRBJ2-7; tentatively, D is TRBD2 (5 bases). This CDR3 has 15 residues. V was clipped by 0 bases and J by 2 bases, with 12 bases between them. Germline CDR1 SGHRS, CDR2 YFSETQ. The CDR3 region is CASSLGSGPPYEQYF. DNA of the CDR3: TGCGCCAGCAGCTTGGGGAGCGGCCCACCCTACGAGCAGTACTTC.

This chain links TRBV5-1 with TRBJ2-3, with 10 bases fitting TRBD2. Trimming cost V 5 bases and J 0 bases; bases outside gene matches: 12. The CDR3 contains 18 residues. Germline-derived CDR1 and CDR2 are SGHRS and YFSETQ. In DNA form, the CDR3 reads TGCGCCAGCAGTCGCGCAGGCCAACTAGCGGGGAGCACAGATACGCAGTATTTT. It yields the protein CASSRAGQLAGSTDTQYF.

This chain links TRBV19 with TRBJ1-2; TRBD1 is a possible D gene (6 bases). The CDR3 contains 13 residues. Germline CDR1 and CDR2: LNHDA and SQIVND (reference sequence). V was clipped by 3 bases and J by 7 bases, with 12 bases between them. In nucleotides, the CDR3 is TGTGCCAGTAGTATGGGGGGGGCTGTTGGCTACACCTTC. Protein sequence: CASSMGGAVGYTF.